One T cell receptor (beta chain) is described in this entry. This entry comes from a study of PD-1 blockade in classical Hodgkin lymphoma. Time point denoted: cycle 4 day 1 (C4D1), after five to seven weeks of nivolumab. Each patient's relapse followed autologous stem cell transplantation, and brentuximab vedotin exposure varied. Investigators isolated CD4+ T cells from thawed PBMCs through magnetic negative selection. The CDR3 is made up of 15 amino acids. CDR1 and CDR2 (germline): SGHTA, FQGNSA. Sequencing used immunoSEQ multiplex PCR; TCRdb keeps in-frame clones, though not all of them. Among 27,000 or so clones listed, more than 70% were seen once.

The material sequenced was CD4+ T cells from blood, taken before the fourth cycle of nivolumab. The J gene is TRBJ2-5, the V gene TRBV7-2; D call uncertain. TRBJ2-7 explains the end of the DNA better; the J call may be wrong. The TCR sequence derives from a human donor with classical Hodgkin lymphoma. CDR3: CASSGAALPTYEQYF. The CDR3 DNA reads TGTGCCAGCAGCGGCGCGGCTTTACCAACCTACGAGCAGTACTTC.